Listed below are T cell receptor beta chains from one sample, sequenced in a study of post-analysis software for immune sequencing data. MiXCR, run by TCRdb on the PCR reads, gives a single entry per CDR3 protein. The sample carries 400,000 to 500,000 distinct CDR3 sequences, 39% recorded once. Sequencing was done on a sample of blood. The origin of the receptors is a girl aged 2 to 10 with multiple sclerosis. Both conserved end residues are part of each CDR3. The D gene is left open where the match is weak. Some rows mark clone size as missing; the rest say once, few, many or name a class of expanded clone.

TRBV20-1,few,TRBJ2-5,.,TGCAGTGCTCCGAGACAGTCCCAAGAGACCCAGTACTTC,CSAPRQSQETQYF
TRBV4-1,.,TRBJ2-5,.,TGCGCCAGCAGCCAAGGAGAAGGTTGGATGACCCAGTACTTC,CASSQGEGWMTQYF
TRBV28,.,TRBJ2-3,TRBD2,TGTGCCAGCAATAGCGGGAGGGCCGGCACAGATACGCAGTATTTT,CASNSGRAGTDTQYF
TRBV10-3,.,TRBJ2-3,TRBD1,TGTGCCATCAGTGAGCCAAGGACAGGGTTCGGGACAGATACGCAGTATTTT,CAISEPRTGFGTDTQYF
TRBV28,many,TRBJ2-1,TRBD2,TGTGCCAGCAGTGATAAGGGACTAGCGGGAGGACAAACCTACAATGAGCAGTTCTTC,CASSDKGLAGGQTYNEQFF
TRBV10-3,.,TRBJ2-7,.,TGTGCCATCGCTCGAGCGGGACACAGCTACGAGCAGTACTTC,CAIARAGHSYEQYF
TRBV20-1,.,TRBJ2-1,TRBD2,TGCAGTGCTAGAGATATTAGCGGGGGAGCCTACAATAAGCAGTTCTTC,CSARDISGGAYNKQFF
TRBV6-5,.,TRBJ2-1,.,TGTGCCAGCAGTTACATGGAGGGCCCCTACAATGAGCAGTTCTTC,CASSYMEGPYNEQFF
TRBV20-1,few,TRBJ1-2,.,TGCAGTGCTAAGCAGCTCGTCTATGGCTACACCTTC,CSAKQLVYGYTF
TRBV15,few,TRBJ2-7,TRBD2,TGTGCCACCAGCAGACCGACTAGCGGGAGGGGCTACGAGCAGTACTTC,CATSRPTSGRGYEQYF
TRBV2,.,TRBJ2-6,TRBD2,TGTGCCAGCAAGCCGGGAGGGCCGTGGGGACTTTCTGGGGCCAACGTCCTGACTTTC,CASKPGGPWGLSGANVLTF
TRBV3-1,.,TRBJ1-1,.,TGTGCCAGCAGCCAAGGGGGGTTTACGGGAGTCACTGAAGCTTTCTTT,CASSQGGFTGVTEAFF
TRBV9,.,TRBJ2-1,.,TGTGCCAGCAGCGCCATAGCGAGAGGGCCGTTCAATGAGCAGTTCTTC,CASSAIARGPFNEQFF
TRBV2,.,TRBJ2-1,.,TGTGCCAGCAGGCGATGGCCTGTCGATGAGCAGTTCTTC,CASRRWPVDEQFF
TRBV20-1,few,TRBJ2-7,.,TGCAGTGCTAGAGATAGGGACCCGCAGTACTTC,CSARDRDPQYF
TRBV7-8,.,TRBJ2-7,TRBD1,TGTGCCAGCAGCTTTGGACAGGGCTTCGGCGAGCAGTACTTC,CASSFGQGFGEQYF
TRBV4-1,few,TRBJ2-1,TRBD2,TGCGCCAGCAGCCAAGTCGCTAGCGGGAGTATGTATGAGCAGTTCTTC,CASSQVASGSMYEQFF
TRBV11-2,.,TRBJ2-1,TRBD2,TGTGCCAGCAGCCGGGGGGTGTCCTACAATGAGCAGTTCTTC,CASSRGVSYNEQFF
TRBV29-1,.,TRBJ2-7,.,TGCAGCGTTGGCGGGCTAGCGCTCGACGAGCAGTACTTC,CSVGGLALDEQYF
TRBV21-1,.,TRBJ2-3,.,TGTGCCAGCAGCAAAGAGCAGGTTTTTTACACAGATACGCAGTATTTT,CASSKEQVFYTDTQYF
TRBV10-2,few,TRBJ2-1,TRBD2,TGCGCCAGCAGCGCCGGGACTAGTAAAAACAATGAGCAGTTCTTC,CASSAGTSKNNEQFF
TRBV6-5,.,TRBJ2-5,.,TGTGCCAGCAGTCTTACAGGGCTCCTACAAGAGACCCAGTACTTC,CASSLTGLLQETQYF
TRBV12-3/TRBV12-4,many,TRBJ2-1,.,TGTGCCAGCAGTCCGGGATACAATGAGCAGTTCTTC,CASSPGYNEQFF
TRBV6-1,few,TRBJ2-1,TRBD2,TGTGCCAGCGCTGAGTGGAAAGTAGCGGGAGGTACGAATGAGCAGTTCTTC,CASAEWKVAGGTNEQFF
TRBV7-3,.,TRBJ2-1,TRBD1,TGTGCCAGCAGCGACCGGGACAGGGGGATCAATGAGCAGTTCTTC,CASSDRDRGINEQFF
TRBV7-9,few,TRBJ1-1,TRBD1,TGTGCCAGCAGCCGGACAGGTACGAACACTGAAGCTTTCTTT,CASSRTGTNTEAFF
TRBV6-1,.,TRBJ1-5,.,TGTGCCAGCAGTGAAGCGATGCTTAGCAATCAGCCCCAGCATTTT,CASSEAMLSNQPQHF
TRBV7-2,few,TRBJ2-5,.,TGTGCCAGCAGCTCGGAGGGAGAGGCCCAGTACTTC,CASSSEGEAQYF
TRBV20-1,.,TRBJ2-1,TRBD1,TGCAGTGCTAGAGGAGGGGGCAGGTCCTACAATGAGCAGTTCTTC,CSARGGGRSYNEQFF
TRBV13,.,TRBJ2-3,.,TGTGCCAGCAGCTCGCCTCGGAGCGGGCCCTCCACAGATACGCAGTATTTT,CASSSPRSGPSTDTQYF
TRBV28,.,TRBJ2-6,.,TGTGCCAGCAGTTTTCTCGACGGCTTAGTAAGCTCTGGGGCCAACGTCCTGACTTTC,CASSFLDGLVSSGANVLTF
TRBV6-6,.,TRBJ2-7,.,TGTGCCAGCAGTTACGGGGCCGCTACCTACGAGCAGTACTTC,CASSYGAATYEQYF
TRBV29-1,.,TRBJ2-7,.,TGCAGCGTTGAAGATGGGGACGGCTACGAGCAGTACTTC,CSVEDGDGYEQYF
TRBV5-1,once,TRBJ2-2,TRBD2,TGCGCCAGCAGCCCGACTAGCTCGACCACCGGGGAGCTGTTTTTT,CASSPTSSTTGELFF
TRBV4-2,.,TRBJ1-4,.,TGTGCCAGCAGCCAAGTCTATACTTCTAATGAAAAACTGTTTTTT,CASSQVYTSNEKLFF
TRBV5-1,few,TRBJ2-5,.,TGCGCCAGCAGCTCAGGGGCCCCAGGCCAAGAGACCCAGTACTTC,CASSSGAPGQETQYF
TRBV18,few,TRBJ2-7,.,TGTGCCAGCTCACCCGGGACACAAGGCAACTACGAGCAGTACTTC,CASSPGTQGNYEQYF
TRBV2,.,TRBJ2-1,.,TGTGCCAGCAAAGCCTCCACTAGTGGGGGTGGCGATGAGCAGTTCTTC,CASKASTSGGGDEQFF
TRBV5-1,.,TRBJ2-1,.,TGCGCCAGTAGCTTCCCTAGTTGGCGTACCTCTTACAATGAGCAGTTCTTC,CASSFPSWRTSYNEQFF
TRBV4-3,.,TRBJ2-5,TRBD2,TGCGCCAGCAGCCAGGTAGCGGGAGATGAGACCCAGTACTTC,CASSQVAGDETQYF
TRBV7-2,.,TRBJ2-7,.,TGTGCCAGCAGCTCGATAGGGACCAGCTACGAGCAGTACTTC,CASSSIGTSYEQYF
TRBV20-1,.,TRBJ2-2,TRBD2,TGCAGTGCTCAATCGGGGGGAGACACCGGGGAGCGGTTTTTT,CSAQSGGDTGERFF
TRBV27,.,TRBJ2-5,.,TGTGCCAGCAGTTTATTAGGTAGCGACCAAGAGACCCAGTACTTC,CASSLLGSDQETQYF
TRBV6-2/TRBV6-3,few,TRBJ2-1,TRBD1,TGTGCCAGCAGTTACCCGACAGGGTCCCGGTCTAGGGATGAGCAGTTCTTC,CASSYPTGSRSRDEQFF
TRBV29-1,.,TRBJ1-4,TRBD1,TGCAGCGTCGGACAGGGAACTAATGAAAAACTGTTTTTT,CSVGQGTNEKLFF
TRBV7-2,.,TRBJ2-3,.,TGTGCCAGCAGCTTACGTATGCGAACAGATACGCAGTATTTT,CASSLRMRTDTQYF
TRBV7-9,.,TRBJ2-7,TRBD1,TGTGCCAGCAGCCGTACCGAGGGACAGGGGAACGAGCAGTACTTC,CASSRTEGQGNEQYF
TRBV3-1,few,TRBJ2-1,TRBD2,TGTGCCAGCAGCTACCATGGGACTAGGCCGTTCTTC,CASSYHGTRPFF
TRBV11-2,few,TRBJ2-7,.,TGTGCCAGCAGCTCAATGACCAGGGACTACGAGCAGTACTTC,CASSSMTRDYEQYF
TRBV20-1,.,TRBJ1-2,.,TGCAGTGCTAGAGGGACAGAAGTCTATGGCTACACCTTC,CSARGTEVYGYTF
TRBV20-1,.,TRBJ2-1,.,TGCAGTGCCGCCGGGACTAGGGGGCTTTATGAGCAGTTCTTC,CSAAGTRGLYEQFF
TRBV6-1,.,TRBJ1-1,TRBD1,TGTGCCAGCAGTGACTATACAGGGGGAAGAACTGAAGCTTTCTTT,CASSDYTGGRTEAFF
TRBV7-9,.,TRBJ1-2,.,TGTGCCAGCAGCCTTCAGGGGTTAGCTAACTATGGCTACACCTTC,CASSLQGLANYGYTF
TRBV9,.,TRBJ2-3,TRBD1,TGTGCCAGCAGCCCCAACACAGGGGGGATTGCAGATACGCAGTATTTT,CASSPNTGGIADTQYF
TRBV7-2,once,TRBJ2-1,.,TGTGCCAGCAGCTTACGTATCTTGCGGGTTGACTACAATGAGCAGTTCTTC,CASSLRILRVDYNEQFF
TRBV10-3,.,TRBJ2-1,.,TGTGCCATCAGTGAGTCAGCGGGCGGATCCTACAATGAGCAGTTCTTC,CAISESAGGSYNEQFF